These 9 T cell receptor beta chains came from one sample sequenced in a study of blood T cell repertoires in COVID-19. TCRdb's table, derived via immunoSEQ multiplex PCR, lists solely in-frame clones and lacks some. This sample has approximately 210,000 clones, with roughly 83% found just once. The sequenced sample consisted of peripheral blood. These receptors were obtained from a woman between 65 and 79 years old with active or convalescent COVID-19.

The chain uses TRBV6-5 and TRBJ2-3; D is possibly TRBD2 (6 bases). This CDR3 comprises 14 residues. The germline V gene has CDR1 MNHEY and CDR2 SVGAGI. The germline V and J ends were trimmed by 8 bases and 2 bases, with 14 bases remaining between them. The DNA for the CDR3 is TGTGCCAGCCGTCCGCGGGGTACCACAGATACGCAGTATTTT. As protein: CASRPRGTTDTQYF.

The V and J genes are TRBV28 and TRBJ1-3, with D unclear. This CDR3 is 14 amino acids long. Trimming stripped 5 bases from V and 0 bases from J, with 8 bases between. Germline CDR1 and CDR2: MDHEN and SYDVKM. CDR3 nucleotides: TGTGCCAGCAGTCCGACTCTCTCTGGAAACACCATATATTTT. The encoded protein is CASSPTLSGNTIYF.

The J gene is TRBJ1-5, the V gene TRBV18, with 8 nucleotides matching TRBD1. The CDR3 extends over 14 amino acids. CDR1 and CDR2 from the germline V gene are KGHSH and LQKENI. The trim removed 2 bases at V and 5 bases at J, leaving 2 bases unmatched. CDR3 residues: CASSPDRGYQPQHF. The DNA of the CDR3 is TGTGCCAGCTCACCAGACAGGGGTTATCAGCCCCAGCATTTT.

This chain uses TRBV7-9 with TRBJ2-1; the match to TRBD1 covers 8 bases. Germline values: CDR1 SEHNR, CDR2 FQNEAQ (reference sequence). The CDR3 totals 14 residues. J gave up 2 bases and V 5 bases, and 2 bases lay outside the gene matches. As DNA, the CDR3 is TGTGCCAGCAGCCCACAGGGGGCCTACAATGAGCAGTTCTTC. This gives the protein CASSPQGAYNEQFF.

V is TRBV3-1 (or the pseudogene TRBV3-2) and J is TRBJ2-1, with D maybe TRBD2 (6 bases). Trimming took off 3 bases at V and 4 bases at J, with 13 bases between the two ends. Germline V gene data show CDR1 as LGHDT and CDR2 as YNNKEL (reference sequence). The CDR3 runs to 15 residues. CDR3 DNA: TGTGCCAGCAGCCAGACATTCCTAGCGTACAATGAGCAGTTCTTC. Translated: CASSQTFLAYNEQFF.

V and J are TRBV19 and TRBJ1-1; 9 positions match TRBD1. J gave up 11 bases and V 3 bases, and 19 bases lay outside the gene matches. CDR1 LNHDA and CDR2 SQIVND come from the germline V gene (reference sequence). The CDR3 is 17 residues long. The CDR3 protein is CASSIGDRVGPRLVAFF. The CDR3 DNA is TGTGCCAGTAGTATCGGGGACAGGGTGGGGCCGCGATTGGTGGCTTTCTTT.

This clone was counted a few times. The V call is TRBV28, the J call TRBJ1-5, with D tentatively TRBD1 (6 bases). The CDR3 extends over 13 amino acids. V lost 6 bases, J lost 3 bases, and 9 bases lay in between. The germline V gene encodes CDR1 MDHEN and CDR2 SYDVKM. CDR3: CASRGQNNQPQHF. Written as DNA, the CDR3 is TGTGCCAGCAGAGGACAGAACAATCAGCCCCAGCATTTT.

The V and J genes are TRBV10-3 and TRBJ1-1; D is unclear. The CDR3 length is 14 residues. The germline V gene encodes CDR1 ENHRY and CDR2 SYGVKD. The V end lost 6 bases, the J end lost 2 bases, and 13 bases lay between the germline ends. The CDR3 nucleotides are TGTGCCATCAGCCCGTCCGGACTTAACACTGAAGCTTTCTTT. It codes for CAISPSGLNTEAFF.

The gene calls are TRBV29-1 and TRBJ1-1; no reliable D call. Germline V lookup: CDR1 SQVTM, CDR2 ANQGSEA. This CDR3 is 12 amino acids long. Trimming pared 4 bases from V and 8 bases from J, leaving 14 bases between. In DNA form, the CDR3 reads TGCAGCGTTGGGCCTATTCCAGCGGAAGCTTTCTTT. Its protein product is CSVGPIPAEAFF.